The entry below gives a single T cell receptor (beta chain) sequence along with its context. The sample comes from a study of B cell selection in AIRE deficiency. The sorted conventional CD4 T cells were gated as CD4+CD127+. Original processing methods: Patients' conventional T cells yielded roughly 1.2x10^5 distinct TCRbeta sequences; donors' under 1.5x10^5. Measured with immunoSEQ multiplex PCR; TCRdb has only the in-frame clones, and not every one. V, J and clone size are those of that table, while D and trimming were read from the DNA. Among roughly 25,000 clones listed, around 97% were seen once. The CDR3 has 16 residues. V lost 6 bases, J lost 2 bases, and 3 bases stayed unmatched. Germline CDR1 and CDR2: MDHEN and SYDVKM.

Sequenced sample: conventional CD4+ T cells sorted from PBMCs. This chain links TRBV28 with TRBJ2-6, with 11 bases fitting TRBD2. This TCR derives from a human donor with AIRE deficiency. CDR3 in DNA: TGTGCCAGCAGCTTAGCGGGAGGGACTGGGGCCAACGTCCTGACTTTC. It yields the protein CASSLAGGTGANVLTF.